This T cell receptor beta chain was profiled in a study of T cells in Graves' hyperthyroidism and ophthalmopathy. Overall study: Peripheral blood sampling occurred at initial diagnosis, before any treatment. Study-level findings and limits: In the blood, most expanded thyroid clonotypes above 0.001 appeared as well.

RNA transcripts yielded amplified TCR beta CDR3 regions. The HTBI primer set drove a first-round RT-PCR of the TCR CDR3. TCRdb independently ran MiXCR on the multiplex PCR reads; one entry per CDR3 protein. Of approximately 400,000 distinct CDR3 sequences in the sample, under 20% were seen once. As for this clonotype: What it binds is unknown. At one end, the junction sequence differs from germline, possibly due to a read error.

CDR1 MNHEY and CDR2 SVGEGT come from the germline V gene. This CDR3 is built from 15 residues. It was considered stable Graves' hyperthyroidism when ophthalmopathy did not progress within 18 months. The source of this sequence is a young woman with Graves' hyperthyroidism. The source material was blood. The V gene is TRBV6-2 or TRBV6-3, the J gene TRBJ2-5, with 7 bases identical to TRBD1. The CDR3 protein is CAISSGTDFQETQYF. In DNA form, the CDR3 reads TGTGCCATCAGTTCCGGGACAGATTTCCAAGAGACCCAGTACTTC.